This T cell receptor beta chain was documented in a study of vaccination and CD4 T cells after COVID-19. Whole-study context: Researchers treated control cultures with a CEFX pool, an HIV-1 Nef pool, or no peptide.

Germline loops: CDR1 GTSNPN, CDR2 SVGIG (reference sequence). J gave up 7 bases and V 0 bases, and 11 bases lay outside the gene matches. The CDR3 has 15 amino acids. Findings of the study overall: In convalescent patients, a median roughly 88% of reactive clones appeared only post-vaccination.

Comments on this clonotype: The antigen remains unidentified.

Sequencing of cultured CD4+ T cell DNA used the Oncomine TCR Beta short-read assay. MiXCR, run by TCRdb on the PCR reads, gives a single entry per CDR3 protein. The data show several thousand distinct CDR3 sequences, around 70% seen once. This sample's treatment: roughly 10-day PBMC culture with coronavirus spike peptide pools or control peptides (ViraFEST assay). The unexposed donor gave CD4+ T cells before the COVID-19 pandemic (2011-2018). Researchers challenged CD4+ T cells from unexposed donors with SARS-CoV-2 S/N and four cold-coronavirus spikes, cells permitting. The receptor's source is a human donor in good health. The specimen sequenced was CD4+ T cells from blood, cultured in vitro. The rearrangement joins TRBV30 to TRBJ2-5, with 7 bases aligning to TRBD1. The DNA for the CDR3 is TGTGCCTGGAGTGTACTCGGGACAGCCGGAGGGACCCAGTACTTC. It codes for CAWSVLGTAGGTQYF.